This T cell receptor beta chain was retrieved from a study of T cells in Graves' hyperthyroidism and ophthalmopathy (dated by TCRdb to between 2017 and 2020). Background for the entire study: Peripheral blood was sampled at the time of initial diagnosis, prior to any treatment. To identify TCR V-J signatures that set the groups apart, the researchers used a discovery cohort of 100 patients, made up of some 41 with Graves' ophthalmopathy and approximately 57 with stable Graves' hyperthyroidism. Whether ophthalmopathy could be predicted prospectively was tested in an independent validation cohort made up of roughly 19 hyperthyroidism patients plus 17 patients who later progressed to ophthalmopathy. The approximately 100 discovery patients were divided at random into training and test sets in a 7:3 ratio. Thyroid tissue and blood T-cell repertoires from more than five Graves' hyperthyroidism patients were also compared in the study. Once sampling was done, hyperthyroidism patients were given methimazole at a starting dose of 30 mg daily, whereas ophthalmopathy patients were given high-dose intravenous methylprednisolone. The paper reports TCR Vbeta CDR3 sequencing of more than 120 peripheral blood samples: some 41 ophthalmopathy, under 80 hyperthyroidism and around 17 progressor patients.

This clonotype was counted between two and nine times. Its antigen has not been determined. Base qualities were left out, and no much larger clone turns up one base away. Counted from cysteine to phenylalanine, this CDR3 has 14 amino acids. CDR3 DNA only is kept here, 42 bases in frame from base 1. The germline V gene encodes CDR1 SQVTM and CDR2 ANQGSEA. Germline trimming amounts to 7 bases on V and 5 bases on J, with 12 as the count of junction bases outside the gene matches. A patient counted as having stable Graves' hyperthyroidism if no progression to ophthalmopathy occurred over 18 months of follow-up. Hyperthyroidism patients were newly diagnosed, with disease duration under 2 months, and aged 18 to 65 years. The study excluded patients with uncontrolled infections, other autoimmune diseases, pregnancy or lactation. Diagnoses were based on clinical symptoms, serum thyroxine and TRAb, thyroid ultrasound and orbital computed tomography. PBMCs were separated from about 10 ml of fresh peripheral blood using Ficoll-Paque density gradient centrifugation. Total RNA was extracted with Trizol reagent, and quality was checked on an Agilent 2100 Bioanalyzer.

General conclusions and limits of the study: In validation, the model predicted progression to ophthalmopathy a median of around 6.5 months before onset, with about 67% sensitivity and nearly 75% specificity. No statistical method was used to set the sample size in advance, and investigators knew the group allocation. Blood samples also contained most of the expanded thyroid clonotypes (frequency above 0.001), which suggests that blood repertoires may reflect thyroid immune responses. A 13 V-J signature model separated ophthalmopathy from stable hyperthyroidism, with about 88% sensitivity and roughly 81% specificity in cross-validation and 80%/75% in testing.

The TCR beta CDR3 regions were amplified from RNA transcripts. The TCR CDR3 was subjected to a first round of RT-PCR using the HTBI primer set and the Qiagen OneStep RT-PCR kit. The libraries were constructed in a second round of multiplex PCR and then size-selected and purified. The libraries were sequenced on an Illumina HiSeq2000 using paired-end 100 bp reads. Concerning the study's data processing: SOAPnuke was used to process the raw data, throwing out any read that contained adapters or uncalled bases, had a mean Phred below 15, or lacked an exact constant-primer or identifier match. High-quality paired reads were merged using COPE v1.2.5, and each unique nucleotide sequence was defined as a clonotype. MiTCR v1.1 was used to align the clonotypes against IMGT TRBV, TRBD and TRBJ reference segments. The analysis included only V-J combinations with a frequency above 0.0001, which together covered roughly 99% of the repertoires. A TCS score was defined as the ratio between F50 (clonal expansion) and ExV (chaos), using BLOSUM62-based TCRdist between CDR3 peptides within each V-J. Welch's t-statistics and random forest reduced around 550 V-J features to some 14, which were used in a naive Bayes classifier (R e1071). TCRdb reworked the public reads: Q25 trimming with fastp, MiXCR clone assembly, productive beta chains retained. One record per CDR3 amino acid sequence lists the most common genes and DNA. TCRdb assigned the V and J calls; the authors' analysis was not used. For this sample there are around 420,000 distinct CDR3 sequences; approximately 13% appear just once. About 5% of the sample is taken by the ten largest.

Input material: blood. This receptor was taken from a woman aged 18-29 years with Graves' hyperthyroidism. Rearrangement joined TRBV29-1 to TRBJ2-5; TRBD2 matches 8 bases in the middle. The DNA reads TGCAGCGGGGAGGGACTAGGTAACGGGGAGACCCAGTACTTC. Its product reads: CSGEGLGNGETQYF.